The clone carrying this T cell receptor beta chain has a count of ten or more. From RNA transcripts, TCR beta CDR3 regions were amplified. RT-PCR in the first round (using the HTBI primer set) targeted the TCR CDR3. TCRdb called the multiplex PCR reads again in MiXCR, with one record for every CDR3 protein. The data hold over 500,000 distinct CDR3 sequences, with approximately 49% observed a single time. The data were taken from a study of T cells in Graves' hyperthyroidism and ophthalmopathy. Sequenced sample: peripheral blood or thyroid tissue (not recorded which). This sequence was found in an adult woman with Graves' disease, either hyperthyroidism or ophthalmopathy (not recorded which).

The CDR3 region has the DNA TGTGCCAGCAGTGGGCAGACAGCCAAGTACTTC. Protein product: CASSGQTAKYF. The chain employs TRBV6-1 and TRBJ2-7, with D possibly matching TRBD1 (5 bases). Deletions cut 4 bases from V and 11 bases from J, with 12 bases between. The CDR3 extends over 11 amino acids. CDR1 MNHNS and CDR2 SASEGT come from the germline V gene.